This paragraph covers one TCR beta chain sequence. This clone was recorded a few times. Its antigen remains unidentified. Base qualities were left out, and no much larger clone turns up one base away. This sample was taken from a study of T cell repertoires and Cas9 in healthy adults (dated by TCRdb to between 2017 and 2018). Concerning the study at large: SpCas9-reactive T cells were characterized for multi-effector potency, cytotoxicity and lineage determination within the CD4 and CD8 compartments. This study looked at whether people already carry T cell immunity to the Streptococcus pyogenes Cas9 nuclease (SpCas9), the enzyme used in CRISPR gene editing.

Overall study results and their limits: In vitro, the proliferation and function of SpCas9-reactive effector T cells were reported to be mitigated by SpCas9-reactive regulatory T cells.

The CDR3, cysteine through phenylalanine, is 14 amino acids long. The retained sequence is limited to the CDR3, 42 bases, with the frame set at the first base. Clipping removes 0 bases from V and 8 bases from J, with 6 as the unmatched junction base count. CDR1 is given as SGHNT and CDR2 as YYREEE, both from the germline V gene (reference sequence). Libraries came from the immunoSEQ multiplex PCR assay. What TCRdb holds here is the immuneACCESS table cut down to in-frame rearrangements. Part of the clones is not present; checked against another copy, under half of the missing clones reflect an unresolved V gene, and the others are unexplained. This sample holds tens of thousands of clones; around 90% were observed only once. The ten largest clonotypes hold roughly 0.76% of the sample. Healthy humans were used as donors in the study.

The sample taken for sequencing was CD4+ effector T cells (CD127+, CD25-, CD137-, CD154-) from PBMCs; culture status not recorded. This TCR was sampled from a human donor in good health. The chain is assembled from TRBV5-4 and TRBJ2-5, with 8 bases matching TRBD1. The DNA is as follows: TGTGCCAGCAGCTTGGAGCAGGGGGCGGGAACCCAGTACTTC. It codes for CASSLEQGAGTQYF.